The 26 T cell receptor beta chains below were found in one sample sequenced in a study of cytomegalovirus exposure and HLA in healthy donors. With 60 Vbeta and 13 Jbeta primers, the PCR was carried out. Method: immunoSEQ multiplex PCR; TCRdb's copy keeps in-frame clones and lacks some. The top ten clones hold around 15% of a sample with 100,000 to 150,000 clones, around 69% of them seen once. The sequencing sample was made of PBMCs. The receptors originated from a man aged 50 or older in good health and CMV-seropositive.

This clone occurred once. The CDR3 coding sequence is TGTGCCACCAGCAGAGGGGTAGCGGGGGGACTCAACGCAAATACGCAGTATTTT. Its protein product is CATSRGVAGGLNANTQYF. The gene calls are TRBV15 and TRBJ2-3; 10 bases line up with TRBD2. The germline V gene has CDR1 LNHNV and CDR2 YYDKDF (reference sequence). The ends lost 1 base at V and 7 bases at J; junction bases unmatched: 14. The CDR3 is made up of 18 amino acids. Filled out from reference TRBV15 and TRBJ2-3, the complete variable domain reads DAMVIQNPRYQVTQFGKPVTLSCSQTLNHNVMYWYQQKSSQAPKLLFHYYDKDFNNEADTPDNFQSRRPNTSFCFLDIRSPGLGDTAMYLCATSRGVAGGLNANTQYFGPGTRLTVL.

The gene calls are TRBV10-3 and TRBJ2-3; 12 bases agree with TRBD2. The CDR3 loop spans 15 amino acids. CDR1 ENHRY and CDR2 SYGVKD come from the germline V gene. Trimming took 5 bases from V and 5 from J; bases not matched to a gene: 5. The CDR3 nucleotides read TGTGCCATCAGTCTAGCGGGGGGGCACGGAGATACGCAGTATTTT. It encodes CAISLAGGHGDTQYF.

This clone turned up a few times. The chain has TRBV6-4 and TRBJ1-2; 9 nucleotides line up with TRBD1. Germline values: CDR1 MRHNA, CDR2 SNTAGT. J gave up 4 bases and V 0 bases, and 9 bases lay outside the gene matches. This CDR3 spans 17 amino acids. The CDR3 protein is CASSDSRGQGFAYGYTF. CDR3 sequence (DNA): TGTGCCAGCAGTGACTCGAGGGGACAGGGATTCGCCTATGGCTACACCTTC.

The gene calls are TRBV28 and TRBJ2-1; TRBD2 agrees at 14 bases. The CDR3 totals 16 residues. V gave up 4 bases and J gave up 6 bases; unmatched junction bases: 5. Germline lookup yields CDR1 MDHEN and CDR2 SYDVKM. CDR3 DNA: TGTGCCAGCAGTTCCCCCGGGACTAGCGGGGGCAATGAGCAGTTCTTC. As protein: CASSSPGTSGGNEQFF. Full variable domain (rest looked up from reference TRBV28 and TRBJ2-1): DVKVTQSSRYLVKRTGEKVFLECVQDMDHENMFWYRQDPGLGLRLIYFSYDVKMKEKGDIPEGYSVSREKKERFSLILESASTNQTSMYLCASSSPGTSGGNEQFFGPGTRLTVL.

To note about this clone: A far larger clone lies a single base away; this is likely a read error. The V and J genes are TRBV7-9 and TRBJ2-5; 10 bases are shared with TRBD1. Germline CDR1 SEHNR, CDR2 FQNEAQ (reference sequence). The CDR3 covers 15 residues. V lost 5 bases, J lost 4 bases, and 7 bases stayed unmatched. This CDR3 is CASSDDRGQGETQYF. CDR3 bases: TGTGCCAGCAGCGATGACAGGGGGCAAGGAGAGACCCAGTACTTC.

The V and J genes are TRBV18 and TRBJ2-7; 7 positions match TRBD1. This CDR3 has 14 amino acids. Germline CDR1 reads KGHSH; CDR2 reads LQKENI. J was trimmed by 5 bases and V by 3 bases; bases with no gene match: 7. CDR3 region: CASSPTTGPDEQYF. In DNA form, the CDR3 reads TGTGCCAGCTCACCTACGACAGGGCCCGACGAGCAGTACTTC. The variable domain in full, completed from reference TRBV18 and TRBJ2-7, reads NAGVMQNPRHLVRRRGQEARLRCSPMKGHSHVYWYRQLPEEGLKFMVYLQKENIIDESGMPKERFSAEFPKEGPSILRIQQVVRGDSAAYFCASSPTTGPDEQYFGPGTRLTVT.

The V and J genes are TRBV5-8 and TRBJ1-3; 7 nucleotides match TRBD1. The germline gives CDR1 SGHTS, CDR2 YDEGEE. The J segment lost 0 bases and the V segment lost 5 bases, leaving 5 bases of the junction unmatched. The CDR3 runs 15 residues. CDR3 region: CASRRQGSSGNTIYF. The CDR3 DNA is TGTGCCAGCAGACGACAGGGCTCCTCTGGAAACACCATATATTTT.

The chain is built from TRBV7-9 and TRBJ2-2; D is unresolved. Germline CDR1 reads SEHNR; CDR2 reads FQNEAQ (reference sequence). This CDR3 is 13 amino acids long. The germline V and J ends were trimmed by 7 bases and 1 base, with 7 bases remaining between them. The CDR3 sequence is CASTSRNTGELFF. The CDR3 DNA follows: TGTGCCAGCACCTCCCGGAACACCGGGGAGCTGTTTTTT.

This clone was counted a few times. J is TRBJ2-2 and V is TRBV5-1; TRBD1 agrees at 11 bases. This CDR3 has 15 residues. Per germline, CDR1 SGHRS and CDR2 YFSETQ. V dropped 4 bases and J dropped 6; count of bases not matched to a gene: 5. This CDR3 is CASSPRDRGAGELFF. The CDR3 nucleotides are TGCGCCAGCAGCCCCCGGGACAGGGGGGCCGGGGAGCTGTTTTTT.

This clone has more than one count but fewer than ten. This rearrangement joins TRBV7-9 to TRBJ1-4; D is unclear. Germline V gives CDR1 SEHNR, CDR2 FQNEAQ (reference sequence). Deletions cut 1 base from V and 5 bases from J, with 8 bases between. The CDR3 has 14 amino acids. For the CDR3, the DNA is TGTGCCAGCAGCTTAGGCGGTTCGAATGAAAAACTGTTTTTT. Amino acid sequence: CASSLGGSNEKLFF.

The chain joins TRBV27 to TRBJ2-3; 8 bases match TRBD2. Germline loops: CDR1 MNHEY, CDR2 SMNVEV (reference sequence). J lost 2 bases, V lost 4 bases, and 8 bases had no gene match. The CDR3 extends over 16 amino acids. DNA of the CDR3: TGTGCCAGCAGTTCATCAGCGGGAGACTTCACAGATACGCAGTATTTT. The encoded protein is CASSSSAGDFTDTQYF.

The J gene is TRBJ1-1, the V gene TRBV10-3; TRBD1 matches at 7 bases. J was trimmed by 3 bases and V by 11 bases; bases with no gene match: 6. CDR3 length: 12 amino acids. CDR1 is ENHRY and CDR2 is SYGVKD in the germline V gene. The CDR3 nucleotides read TGTGCCGTCGGGACAGTTGACACTGAAGCTTTCTTT. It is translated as CAVGTVDTEAFF.

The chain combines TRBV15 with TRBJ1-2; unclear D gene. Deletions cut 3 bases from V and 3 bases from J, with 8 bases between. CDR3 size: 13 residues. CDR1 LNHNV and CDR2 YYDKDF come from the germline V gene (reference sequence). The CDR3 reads CATSSGVDYGYTF. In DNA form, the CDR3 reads TGTGCCACCAGCAGCGGGGTGGACTATGGCTACACCTTC.

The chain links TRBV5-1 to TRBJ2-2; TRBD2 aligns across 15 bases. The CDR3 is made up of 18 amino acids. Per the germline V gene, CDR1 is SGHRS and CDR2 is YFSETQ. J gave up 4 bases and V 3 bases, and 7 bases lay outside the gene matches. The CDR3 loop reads CASSWTSGRADGTGELFF. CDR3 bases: TGCGCCAGCAGCTGGACTAGCGGGAGGGCCGATGGCACCGGGGAGCTGTTTTTT.

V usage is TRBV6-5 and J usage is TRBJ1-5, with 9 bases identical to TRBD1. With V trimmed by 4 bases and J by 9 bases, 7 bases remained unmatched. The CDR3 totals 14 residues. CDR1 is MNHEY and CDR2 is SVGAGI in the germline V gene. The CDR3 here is CASSSGTGNRPQHF. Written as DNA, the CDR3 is TGTGCCAGCAGTTCCGGGACAGGGAATAGGCCCCAGCATTTT.

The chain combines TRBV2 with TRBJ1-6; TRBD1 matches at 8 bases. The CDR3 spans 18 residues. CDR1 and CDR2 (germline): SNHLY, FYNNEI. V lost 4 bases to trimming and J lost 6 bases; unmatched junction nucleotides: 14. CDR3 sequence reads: CASSGGRGRISGNSPLHF. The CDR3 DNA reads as TGTGCCAGCAGTGGGGGCAGGGGGCGCATCTCCGGTAATTCACCCCTCCACTTT.

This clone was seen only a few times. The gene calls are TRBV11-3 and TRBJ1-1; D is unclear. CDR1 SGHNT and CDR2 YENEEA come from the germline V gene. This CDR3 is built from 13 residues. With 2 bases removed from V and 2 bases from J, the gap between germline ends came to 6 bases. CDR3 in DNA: TGTGCCAGCAGCTTAAGACACAACACTGAAGCTTTCTTT. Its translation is CASSLRHNTEAFF.

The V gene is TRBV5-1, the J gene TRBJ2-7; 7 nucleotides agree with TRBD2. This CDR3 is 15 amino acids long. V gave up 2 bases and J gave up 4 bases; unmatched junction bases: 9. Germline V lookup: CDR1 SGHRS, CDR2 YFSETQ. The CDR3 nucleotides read TGCGCCAGCAGCTTAAATGGCGGGAGTTTTTACGAGCAGTACTTC. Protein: CASSLNGGSFYEQYF.

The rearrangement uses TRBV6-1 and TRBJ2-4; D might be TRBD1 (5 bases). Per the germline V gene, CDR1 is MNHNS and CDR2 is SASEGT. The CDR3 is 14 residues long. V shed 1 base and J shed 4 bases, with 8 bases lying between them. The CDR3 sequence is CASSEDRIKNIQYF. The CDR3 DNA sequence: TGTGCCAGCAGTGAAGACAGGATTAAAAACATTCAGTACTTC.

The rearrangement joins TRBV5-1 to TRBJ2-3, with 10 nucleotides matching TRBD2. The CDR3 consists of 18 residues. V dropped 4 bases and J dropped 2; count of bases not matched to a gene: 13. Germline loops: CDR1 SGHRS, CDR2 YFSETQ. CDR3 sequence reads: CASSTWELAGGSTDTQYF. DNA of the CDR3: TGCGCCAGCAGCACTTGGGAGTTAGCGGGAGGTTCCACAGATACGCAGTATTTT.

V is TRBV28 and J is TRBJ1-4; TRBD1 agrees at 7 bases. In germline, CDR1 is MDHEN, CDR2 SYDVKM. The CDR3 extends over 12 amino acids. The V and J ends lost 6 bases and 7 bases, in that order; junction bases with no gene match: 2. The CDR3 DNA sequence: TGTGCCAGCAGGACAGGGAGTGAAAAACTGTTTTTT. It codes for CASRTGSEKLFF. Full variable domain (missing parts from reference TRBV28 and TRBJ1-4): DVKVTQSSRYLVKRTGEKVFLECVQDMDHENMFWYRQDPGLGLRLIYFSYDVKMKEKGDIPEGYSVSREKKERFSLILESASTNQTSMYLCASRTGSEKLFFGSGTQLSVL.

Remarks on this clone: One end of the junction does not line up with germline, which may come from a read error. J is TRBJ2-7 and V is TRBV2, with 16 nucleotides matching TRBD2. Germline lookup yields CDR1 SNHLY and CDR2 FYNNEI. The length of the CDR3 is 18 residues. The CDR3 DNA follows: TGTGCCAGCAGTGATTCGGGACTAGCGGGAGGGTTCAACAGCCCCCTTTTCTTC. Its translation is CASSDSGLAGGFNSPLFF.

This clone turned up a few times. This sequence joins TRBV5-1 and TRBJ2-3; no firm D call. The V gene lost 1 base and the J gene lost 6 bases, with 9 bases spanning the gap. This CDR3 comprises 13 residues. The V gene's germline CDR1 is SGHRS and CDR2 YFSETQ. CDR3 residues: CASSLMSQDTQYF. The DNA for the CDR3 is TGCGCCAGCAGCTTGATGTCGCAGGATACGCAGTATTTT.

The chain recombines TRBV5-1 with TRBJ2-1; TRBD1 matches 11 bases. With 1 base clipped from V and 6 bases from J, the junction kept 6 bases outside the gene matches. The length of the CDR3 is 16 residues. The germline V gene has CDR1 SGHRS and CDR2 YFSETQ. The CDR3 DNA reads TGCGCCAGCAGCTTGACACCGGGACAGGGGGTCAATGAGCAGTTCTTC. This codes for CASSLTPGQGVNEQFF.

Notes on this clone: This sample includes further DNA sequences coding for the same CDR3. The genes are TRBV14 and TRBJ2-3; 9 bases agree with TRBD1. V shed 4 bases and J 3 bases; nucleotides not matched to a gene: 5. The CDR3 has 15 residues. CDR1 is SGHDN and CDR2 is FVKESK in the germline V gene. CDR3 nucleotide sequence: TGTGCCAGCAGCCCCCGACAGGGGGGGACAGATACGCAGTATTTT. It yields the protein CASSPRQGGTDTQYF.

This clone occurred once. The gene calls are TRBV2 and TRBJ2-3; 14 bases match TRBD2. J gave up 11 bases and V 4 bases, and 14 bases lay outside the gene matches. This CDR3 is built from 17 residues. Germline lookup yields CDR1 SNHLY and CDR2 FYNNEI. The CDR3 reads CASSGTSGRSFSLRQYF. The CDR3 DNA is TGTGCCAGCAGTGGGACTAGCGGGAGGTCCTTTTCTCTTAGGCAGTATTTT. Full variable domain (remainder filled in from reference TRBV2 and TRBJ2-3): EPEVTQTPSHQVTQMGQEVILRCVPISNHLYFYWYRQILGQKVEFLVSFYNNEISEKSEIFDDQFSVERPDGSNFTLKIRSTKLEDSAMYFCASSGTSGRSFSLRQYFGPGTRLTVL.